This entry features one T cell receptor (beta chain) sequence. Its antigen remains unknown. Next came a second PCR, run for about 6 to 12 cycles, which used a sample-barcoded 5' primer along with a J-beta primer mix. In TCRdb, the 5' RACE reads were re-called with MiXCR into one record per CDR3 protein. This sample has fewer than 900,000 distinct CDR3 sequences, with about half found just once. These data are taken from a study of blood T cells in healthy people across ages. Study results and caveats: A roughly linear fall in TCR beta diversity per million T cells was seen with increasing age. Higher diversity and more naive CD4+ cells were features of long-lived donors, compared to aged donors. Estimates drawn from one million T cells were deemed to understate diversity.

Peripheral blood from each donor was collected in a volume of ten milliliters. This CDR3 contains 15 residues. CDR1 is SGHTA, CDR2 FQGNSA, per germline. V lost 6 bases to trimming and J lost 4 bases; unmatched junction nucleotides: 7. This chain links TRBV7-2 with TRBJ2-2; 8 bases align to TRBD1. The receptor comes from a woman aged 60-75 years in good health. Sequences were obtained from blood. The chain's CDR3 is CASRLDRGSTGELFF. In DNA, the CDR3 is TGTGCCAGCAGGCTCGACAGGGGTAGCACCGGGGAGCTGTTTTTT.